This T cell receptor beta chain was recorded in a study of cytomegalovirus exposure and HLA in healthy donors. Study context: Some 85 million unique TCRs, all from HLA-typed donors, were included in an early release of the data. Study-wide results and caveats: Among donors in an Asian-associated ancestry cluster, a later analysis reportedly found fewer N-insertions than the approximately 700-donor mean.

There are 13 residues in the CDR3. Germline assignment: CDR1 LGHNA and CDR2 YNFKEQ. Trimming removed 6 bases at V and 7 bases at J, with 15 bases between. Use of 60 Vbeta and 13 Jbeta primers characterized the PCR. Libraries were prepared by immunoSEQ multiplex PCR; TCRdb keeps only in-frame clonotypes and omits some of them. The data show about 170,000 clones, around 76% seen once. In the case of this clone: The antigen is not known.

This TCR derives from a female donor in good health and CMV-seronegative. The source material was PBMCs. This chain connects TRBV4-2 to TRBJ1-2; the D gene is possibly TRBD1 (6 bases). The CDR3 DNA is TGTGCCAGCAGTTTAGGGGGGGGGTCTGGCTACACCTTC. Residues: CASSLGGGSGYTF.